The 2 T cell receptor beta chains reported below all come from one sample, sequenced in a study. Via MiXCR, TCRdb re-called the RT-PCR reads, giving one row per CDR3 protein. Here the sample spans more than 600,000 distinct CDR3 sequences, 14% being singletons. The sample was memory CD4+ T cells from blood. The receptor source for this set is a female donor in good health, serving as a healthy control.

The chain has TRBV28 and TRBJ2-4; tentatively, D is TRBD1 or TRBD2 (5 bases each). Germline V lookup: CDR1 MDHEN, CDR2 SYDVKM. CDR3 length: 11 residues. Trimming took 11 bases from V and 2 from J, leaving 7 bases between them. The CDR3 sequence is CAWGTKNIQYF. In DNA form, the CDR3 reads TGTGCCTGGGGGACCAAAAACATTCAGTACTTC.

This clonotype was detected only a few times. The rearrangement uses TRBV20-1 and TRBJ2-2; D may match TRBD1 or TRBD2 (5 bases each). This CDR3 has 12 residues. Germline V gene sequence: CDR1 DFQATT, CDR2 SNEGSKA (reference sequence). Trimming stripped 2 bases from V and 7 bases from J, with 8 bases between. Written as DNA, the CDR3 is TGCAGTGCTAGATGGGGGAGCGGGGAGCTGTTTTTT. Protein: CSARWGSGELFF.